This is a list of T cell receptor beta chains from one sample in a study of spatial heterogeneity in lung cancer. TCRdb re-called the 5' RACE reads through MiXCR, storing one row per CDR3 protein. Of fewer than 30,000 distinct CDR3 sequences listed, approximately 7% were seen once; the top ten hold almost 25%. The sequencing used lung tumor tissue, collected at surgery. The receptors come from a male donor with early-stage non-small cell lung cancer. CDR3s include the opening cysteine and the closing phenylalanine or tryptophan. A D gene is named only where the DNA matches it firmly. Clone size is shown for a subset of rows, as once, few, many or a class of expanded clone.

clone size	V gene	J gene	D gene	CDR3 protein	CDR3 DNA
NA	TRBV7-2	TRBJ2-5	NA	CASSLAMTRQETQYF	TGTGCCAGCAGCTTAGCGATGACTAGGCAAGAGACCCAGTACTTC
many	TRBV3-1	TRBJ2-5	TRBD2	CASSQETSGYQETQYF	TGTGCCAGCAGCCAAGAGACTAGCGGGTACCAAGAGACCCAGTACTTC
many	TRBV29-1	TRBJ2-3	TRBD2	CSAGTSGDTQYF	TGCAGCGCTGGGACTAGCGGAGATACGCAGTATTTT
many	TRBV10-3	TRBJ2-5	TRBD2	CAISDWRGVEETQYF	TGTGCCATCAGTGATTGGCGGGGGGTTGAAGAGACCCAGTACTTC
many	TRBV18	TRBJ1-2	TRBD1	CASSPTTGDTAGGYTF	TGTGCCAGCTCACCAACGACAGGGGACACGGCGGGTGGCTACACCTTC
many	TRBV27	TRBJ2-5	NA	CASSPTYQETQYF	TGTGCCAGCAGTCCGACGTACCAAGAGACCCAGTACTTC
many	TRBV5-1	TRBJ1-6	TRBD1	CASSPGDRDNSPLHF	TGCGCCAGCAGCCCCGGTGACAGGGATAATTCACCCCTCCACTTT
many	TRBV5-1	TRBJ1-2	TRBD1	CASSTGQAVGYTF	TGCGCCAGCAGCACCGGACAGGCCGTCGGCTACACCTTC
NA	TRBV20-1	TRBJ2-5	NA	CSVTEINQETQYF	TGCAGTGTGACGGAGATAAACCAAGAGACCCAGTACTTC
many	TRBV20-1	TRBJ1-2	NA	CSAPPRGKDGYTF	TGCAGTGCCCCCCCTCGGGGTAAGGATGGCTACACCTTC
few	TRBV28	TRBJ1-5	NA	CASRAVISNQPQHF	TGTGCCAGCAGGGCAGTCATTAGCAATCAGCCCCAGCATTTT
NA	TRBV6-2/TRBV6-3	TRBJ2-3	NA	CASTRTGTDTQYF	TGTGCCAGCACCCGAACGGGCACAGATACGCAGTATTTT
many	TRBV5-6	TRBJ2-1	NA	CASSLAGGASSYNEQFF	TGTGCCAGCAGCTTGGCCGGCGGTGCGAGCTCCTACAATGAGCAGTTCTTC
many	TRBV7-2	TRBJ2-1	NA	CASSHRGLAPLTYEQFF	TGTGCCAGCAGCCACCGGGGATTAGCGCCCCTTACCTATGAGCAGTTCTTC
many	TRBV18	TRBJ2-1	TRBD2	CASSPPGLAGTYNEQFF	TGTGCCAGCTCACCACCGGGGCTAGCGGGGACCTACAATGAGCAGTTCTTC
NA	TRBV12-2	TRBJ2-3	NA	CRDSRRKELDVTRLVTDTQYF	TGTAGAGACAGTAGGAGGAAAGAGCTAGACGTTACCCGGCTTGTCACAGATACGCAGTATTTT
few	TRBV7-8	TRBJ2-7	NA	CASSPYRVPGYEQYF	TGTGCCAGCAGCCCCTACAGGGTTCCGGGCTACGAGCAGTACTTC
many	TRBV2	TRBJ2-3	TRBD2	CASKGAGTSTDTQYF	TGTGCCAGCAAGGGAGCGGGAACTAGCACAGATACGCAGTATTTT
NA	TRBV7-2	TRBJ2-3	NA	CASSLESEDTQYF	TGTGCCAGCAGCTTAGAGTCCGAAGATACGCAGTATTTT
many	TRBV6-5	TRBJ2-1	NA	CASSTRDRYNEQFF	TGTGCCAGCAGTACGCGGGACAGATACAATGAGCAGTTCTTC
many	TRBV29-1	TRBJ1-6	TRBD1	CSVECRGWHSPLHF	TGCAGCGTTGAGTGCAGGGGGTGGCATTCACCCCTCCACTTT
NA	TRBV19	TRBJ1-4	NA	CASSIRAGLTTNEKLFF	TGTGCCAGTAGTATCCGCGCAGGGCTGACAACTAATGAAAAACTGTTTTTT
few	TRBV6-1	TRBJ2-7	NA	CASSGHGVFYEQYF	TGTGCCAGCAGTGGACACGGCGTCTTTTACGAGCAGTACTTC
few	TRBV4-2	TRBJ2-5	NA	CASSQAWQQETQYF	TGTGCCAGCAGCCAAGCGTGGCAGCAAGAGACCCAGTACTTC
many	TRBV4-3	TRBJ1-5	TRBD1	CASSPQTGQAQPQHF	TGCGCCAGCAGCCCCCAGACGGGACAGGCTCAGCCCCAGCATTTT
many	TRBV7-2	TRBJ1-2	TRBD1	CASSLAQEGTGVSDGYTF	TGTGCCAGCAGCCTAGCACAAGAGGGGACAGGGGTTTCTGATGGCTACACCTTC
many	TRBV7-6	TRBJ2-3	NA	CASSLPPPGVTQYF	TGTGCCAGCAGCTTACCCCCCCCAGGGGTAACGCAGTATTTT
few	TRBV5-1	TRBJ2-3	TRBD2	CASSLGLAGAETQYF	TGCGCCAGCAGCTTGGGACTAGCGGGGGCCGAAACGCAGTATTTT
many	TRBV6-5	TRBJ2-7	NA	CASSNRHRVEQQYF	TGTGCCAGCAGCAACCGGCACAGGGTAGAACAGCAGTACTTC
many	TRBV5-1	TRBJ2-5	NA	CASSSGGRETQYF	TGCGCCAGCAGCTCGGGCGGAAGGGAGACCCAGTACTTC
NA	TRBV7-2	TRBJ1-5	NA	CASSLAAGDQPQHF	TGTGCCAGCAGCTTAGCGGCCGGGGATCAGCCCCAGCATTTT
many	TRBV14	TRBJ1-2	TRBD1	CASSPGQLLGYTF	TGTGCCAGCAGCCCGGGACAGTTGCTAGGCTACACCTTC
NA	TRBV24-1	TRBJ2-2	NA	CATSDLRSNTGELFF	TGTGCCACCAGTGACCTTAGATCGAACACCGGGGAGCTGTTTTTT
many	TRBV6-2/TRBV6-3	TRBJ2-3	TRBD1	CASSGQGAFDTQYF	TGTGCCAGCTCCGGACAGGGGGCATTCGATACGCAGTATTTT
NA	TRBV7-2	TRBJ1-4	NA	CASSGALGDGGEKLFF	TGTGCCAGCAGCGGAGCGCTCGGGGATGGAGGTGAAAAACTGTTTTTT
many	TRBV29-1	TRBJ2-3	NA	CSVERGSRKDTQYF	TGCAGCGTTGAAAGGGGCAGCCGGAAGGATACGCAGTATTTT
NA	TRBV19	TRBJ2-4	TRBD2	CASSPRGGKNIQYF	TGTGCCAGTAGTCCCCGGGGGGGAAAAAACATTCAGTACTTC